These 25 T cell receptor beta chains originate from one sample sequenced in a study of vaccination and CD4 T cells after COVID-19. These receptors have no identified antigens. Described treatment: 10-day PBMC culture with coronavirus spike peptide pools or control peptides (ViraFEST assay). Harvesting of the unexposed donor's CD4+ T cells predated the COVID-19 pandemic (2011-2018). CD4+ T cells that had been cultured provided DNA sequenced with the Oncomine TCR Beta short-read assay. Genomic DNA was extracted from cultured CD4+ T cells. One entry per CDR3 protein, called by TCRdb with MiXCR from the PCR reads. Found here are 12,000 or so distinct CDR3 sequences, about 40% of them singletons; the top ten hold 15% to 20%. The sequencing sample was made of CD4+ T cells from blood, cultured in vitro. These receptor sequences come from a human donor in good health.

The chain recombines TRBV5-4 with TRBJ1-2, with D unclear. This CDR3 is 14 amino acids long. The germline V and J ends were trimmed by 0 bases and 3 bases, with 9 bases remaining between them. From germline, CDR1 is SGHNT and CDR2 YYREEE (reference sequence). CDR3 nucleotides: TGTGCCAGCAGCTTGGCCGAACTGGACTATGGCTACACCTTC. This sequence encodes CASSLAELDYGYTF.

This clonotype has only one observation. This rearrangement joins TRBV11-3 to TRBJ2-2, with no clear D. Germline V lookup: CDR1 SGHNT, CDR2 YENEEA. Trimming pared 6 bases from V and 5 bases from J, leaving 4 bases between. This CDR3 is built from 11 residues. CDR3: CASSSTGELFF. CDR3 nucleotides: TGTGCCAGCAGTTCAACCGGGGAGCTGTTTTTT.

The chain carries TRBV24-1 and TRBJ2-2, with D possibly TRBD2 on 5 matching bases. CDR1 and CDR2 from the germline V gene are KGHDR and SFDVKD. The CDR3 is 17 amino acids. Trimming stripped 1 base from V and 2 bases from J, with 13 bases between. The CDR3 DNA follows: TGTGCCACCAGTGATTTCTTGACCTCGGGAAACACCGGGGAGCTGTTTTTT. This encodes CATSDFLTSGNTGELFF.

The chain carries TRBV5-4 and TRBJ2-7; TRBD1 matches 8 bases. Germline V gene lookup returns CDR1 SGHNT and CDR2 YYREEE (reference sequence). V lost 5 bases, J lost 5 bases, and 6 bases stayed unmatched. This CDR3 is built from 13 residues. The CDR3 region is CASSTPDRDEQYF. For the CDR3, the DNA is TGTGCCAGCAGTACACCGGACAGGGACGAGCAGTACTTC.

In this sample, this clonotype turned up a few times. The V call is TRBV6-5, the J call TRBJ1-2; D uncertain. This CDR3 spans 13 amino acids. Trimming stripped 2 bases from V and 5 bases from J, with 9 bases between. Germline CDR1 and CDR2: MNHEY and SVGAGI. For the CDR3, the DNA is TGTGCCAGCAGTTACGCCGGGAAGTATGGCTACACCTTC. Protein sequence: CASSYAGKYGYTF.

This clonotype has a handful of counts. J is TRBJ1-2 and V is TRBV19; 9 bases are shared with TRBD1. V gave up 5 bases and J gave up 8 bases; unmatched junction bases: 15. The CDR3 length is 16 residues. CDR1 and CDR2 (germline): LNHDA, SQIVND (reference sequence). CDR3 sequence (DNA): TGTGCCAGTAGTGTCCTAGGTAGCAGGACAGGGGACGGCTACACCTTC. This sequence encodes CASSVLGSRTGDGYTF. Variable domain in full (rest from reference TRBV19 and TRBJ1-2): DGGITQSPKYLFRKEGQNVTLSCEQNLNHDAMYWYRQDPGQGLRLIYYSQIVNDFQKGDIAEGYSVSREKKESFPLTVTSAQKNPTAFYLCASSVLGSRTGDGYTFGSGTRLTVV.

This clonotype was seen a handful of times. The rearrangement joins TRBV7-3 to TRBJ2-2; D gene ambiguous. The CDR3 consists of 15 residues. V was cut by 3 bases and J by 0 bases, with 8 bases left in between. The germline V gene encodes CDR1 SGHTA and CDR2 FQGTGA. As DNA, the CDR3 is TGTGCCAGCAGCTTGTCACCAGCGAACACCGGGGAGCTGTTTTTT. Protein sequence: CASSLSPANTGELFF.

The chain joins TRBV6-2 or TRBV6-3 to TRBJ2-1; TRBD2 matches 8 bases. There are 16 residues in the CDR3. CDR1 MNHEY and CDR2 SVGEGT come from the germline V gene. The junction had 12 bases not matched to a gene; V was cut back by 4 bases and J by 7 bases. The CDR3 DNA reads TGTGCCAGCAGTTCCACCCTAAGCGGGAGCGCAAATGAGCAGTTCTTC. Protein: CASSSTLSGSANEQFF.

The chain recombines TRBV28 with TRBJ1-5; D is uncertain. This CDR3 is 18 amino acids long. Trimming took off 5 bases at V and 1 base at J, with 21 bases between the two ends. The germline V gene has CDR1 MDHEN and CDR2 SYDVKM. The CDR3 bases are TGTGCCAGCAGTGACGAGGGATTGTTTGACCGAAGCAATCAGCCCCAGCATTTT. It specifies CASSDEGLFDRSNQPQHF.

This clonotype showed up just a few times. The chain carries TRBV28 and TRBJ2-3; 10 nucleotides line up with TRBD2. V lost 2 bases and J lost 4; bases outside the gene matches: 3. The CDR3 consists of 15 residues. Germline V gives CDR1 MDHEN, CDR2 SYDVKM. This CDR3 reads CASSLASGSPDTQYF. The CDR3 DNA follows: TGTGCCAGCAGTTTAGCTAGCGGGAGTCCAGATACGCAGTATTTT.

CDR3 sequence (DNA): TGTGCCAGCAGTTTGAGCGGGAGGGCCCCTTATGAGCAGTTCTTC. It codes for CASSLSGRAPYEQFF. The genes are TRBV27 and TRBJ2-1, with 10 bases aligning to TRBD2. The CDR3 is 15 residues long. Germline loops: CDR1 MNHEY, CDR2 SMNVEV (reference sequence). V gave up 3 bases and J gave up 8 bases; unmatched junction bases: 7.

The sample holds a few counts of this clonotype. DNA of the CDR3: TGTGCCAGCAGCGATTATATCGGGACAGGGGGCACAGATACGCAGTATTTT. Protein product: CASSDYIGTGGTDTQYF. V gene TRBV7-3 combines with J gene TRBJ2-3; 10 positions match TRBD1. V lost 5 bases to trimming and J lost 1 base; unmatched junction nucleotides: 9. CDR3 length: 17 amino acids. Looked up from germline, CDR1 is SGHTA and CDR2 is FQGTGA.

This clonotype was seen only a few times. Its ends do not fully match the called genes, so a read error is possible. The chain has TRBV6-5 and TRBJ2-1; D gene ambiguous. The CDR3 is 13 residues long. Per the germline V gene, CDR1 is MNHEY and CDR2 is SVGAGI. In nucleotides, the CDR3 is TGTGCCACCAGTTACGAGGCCTACAATGAGCAGTTCTTC. Residues: CATSYEAYNEQFF.

The chain is built from TRBV24-1 and TRBJ2-1; D may be TRBD2 (6 bases). From germline, CDR1 is KGHDR and CDR2 SFDVKD. Trimming left V 9 bases short and J 1 base short, with 9 bases between. The CDR3 contains 13 residues. CDR3 loop: CATGGDSYNEQFF. In nucleotides, the CDR3 is TGTGCCACCGGAGGGGATTCCTACAATGAGCAGTTCTTC.

The rearrangement uses TRBV28 and TRBJ2-2; 11 bases fit TRBD1. The length of the CDR3 is 18 residues. J was trimmed by 7 bases and V by 6 bases; bases with no gene match: 16. Germline CDR1 and CDR2: MDHEN and SYDVKM. The CDR3 is CASRGTGQGAGYDGELFF. The CDR3 DNA is TGTGCCAGCAGGGGGACCGGACAGGGGGCGGGATATGACGGGGAGCTGTTTTTT.

The V gene is TRBV5-6, the J gene TRBJ2-5; D uncertain. The germline gives CDR1 SGHDT, CDR2 YYEEEE. The CDR3 length is 12 residues. Trimming shortened V by 0 bases and J by 5 bases, and 5 bases separated the two germline ends. For the CDR3, the DNA is TGTGCCAGCAGCTTGGCTTCGGAGACCCAGTACTTC. As protein: CASSLASETQYF.

There are a few counts of this clonotype. This rearrangement joins TRBV6-2 or TRBV6-3 to TRBJ1-2; D is unclear. Germline CDR1 and CDR2: MNHEY and SVGEGT. V lost 8 bases and J lost 3, with 13 bases in between. The length of the CDR3 is 13 residues. This chain's CDR3 is CASGRRGDYGYTF. The CDR3 DNA is TGTGCCAGCGGTCGCCGGGGAGACTATGGCTACACCTTC.

This clonotype was seen only a few times. V usage is TRBV7-9 and J usage is TRBJ2-1; 14 bases are shared with TRBD2. The germline V gene encodes CDR1 SEHNR and CDR2 FQNEAQ (reference sequence). The trim removed 2 bases at V and 11 bases at J, leaving 5 bases unmatched. The CDR3 totals 15 residues. CDR3 amino acids: CASSLRLAGGPKQFF. The CDR3 coding sequence is TGTGCCAGCAGCTTAAGACTAGCGGGAGGGCCCAAGCAGTTCTTC.

The chain recombines TRBV7-9 with TRBJ2-3; D is uncertain. Germline V gene data show CDR1 as SEHNR and CDR2 as FQNEAQ (reference sequence). The CDR3 has 12 amino acids. Trimming stripped 2 bases from V and 5 bases from J, with 5 bases between. The CDR3: CASSLSGDTQYF. In DNA form, the CDR3 reads TGTGCCAGCAGCTTATCCGGAGATACGCAGTATTTT.

V and J are TRBV6-4 and TRBJ2-5; no reliable D call. Per the germline V gene, CDR1 is MRHNA and CDR2 is SNTAGT. This CDR3 has 10 amino acids. The V end lost 5 bases, the J end lost 7 bases, and 5 bases lay between the germline ends. CDR3 nucleotides: TGTGCCAGCAGTTCCGGGACCCAGTACTTC. This codes for CASSSGTQYF.

This sequence joins TRBV20-1 and TRBJ2-7, with 8 nucleotides matching TRBD2. Germline CDR1 DFQATT, CDR2 SNEGSKA (reference sequence). This CDR3 contains 13 residues. With 2 bases clipped from V and 2 bases from J, the junction kept 2 bases outside the gene matches. CDR3 residues: CSARISGAYEQYF. As DNA, the CDR3 is TGCAGTGCTAGAATTAGCGGGGCCTACGAGCAGTACTTC.

By share, this clonotype counts as medium-sized. This chain uses TRBV6-1 with TRBJ1-6, with a possible D match to TRBD1 (6 bases). This CDR3 spans 13 amino acids. The germline V and J ends were trimmed by 6 bases and 13 bases, with 16 bases remaining between them. Germline V gives CDR1 MNHNS, CDR2 SASEGT. The CDR3 DNA reads as TGTGCCAGCAGCACGGGACACCCCCTGCCCCTCCACTTT. This sequence encodes CASSTGHPLPLHF.

The rearrangement links TRBV5-1 to TRBJ2-7; TRBD2 matches at 7 bases. The CDR3 spans 15 residues. V lost 4 bases and J lost 3; bases outside the gene matches: 10. Germline V gives CDR1 SGHRS, CDR2 YFSETQ. The CDR3 sequence: CASSMSRAGSYEQYF. In DNA form, the CDR3 reads TGCGCCAGCAGCATGTCTAGAGCGGGGAGCTACGAGCAGTACTTC. The complete variable domain, with remaining parts taken from reference TRBV5-1 and TRBJ2-7, reads KAGVTQTPRYLIKTRGQQVTLSCSPISGHRSVSWYQQTPGQGLQFLFEYFSETQRNKGNFPGRFSGRQFSNSRSEMNVSTLELGDSALYLCASSMSRAGSYEQYFGPGTRLTVT.

With regard to this clonotype: The junction shows a germline mismatch at one end, possibly a read error. The CDR3 nucleotides are TGCAGTCCTAGGGGCCGAGACTACGAGCAGTACTTC. Encoded protein: CSPRGRDYEQYF. This chain connects TRBV20-1 to TRBJ2-7; D may be TRBD1 (5 bases). Germline CDR1 reads DFQATT; CDR2 reads SNEGSKA (reference sequence). There are 12 residues in the CDR3.

This clonotype appeared a few times. This rearrangement joins TRBV20-1 to TRBJ2-3, with 10 bases lining up with TRBD1. The junction had 5 bases not matched to a gene; V was cut back by 5 bases and J by 6 bases. CDR3 length: 13 amino acids. The V gene's germline CDR1 is DFQATT and CDR2 SNEGSKA (reference sequence). The CDR3 bases are TGCAGTGCTTGGACAGGGGGGTGGGATACGCAGTATTTT. Translated, it gives CSAWTGGWDTQYF.